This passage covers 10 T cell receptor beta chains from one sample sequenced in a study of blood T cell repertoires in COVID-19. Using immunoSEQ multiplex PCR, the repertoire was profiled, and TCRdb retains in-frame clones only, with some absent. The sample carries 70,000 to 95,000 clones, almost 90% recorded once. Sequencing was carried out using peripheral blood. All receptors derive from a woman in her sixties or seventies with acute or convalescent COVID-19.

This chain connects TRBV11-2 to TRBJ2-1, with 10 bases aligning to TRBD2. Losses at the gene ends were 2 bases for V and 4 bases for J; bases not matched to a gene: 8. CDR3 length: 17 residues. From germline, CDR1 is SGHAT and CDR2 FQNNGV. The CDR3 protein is CASSLPSGGAYYNEQFF. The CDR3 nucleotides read TGTGCCAGCAGCTTACCAAGCGGGGGGGCTTATTACAATGAGCAGTTCTTC.

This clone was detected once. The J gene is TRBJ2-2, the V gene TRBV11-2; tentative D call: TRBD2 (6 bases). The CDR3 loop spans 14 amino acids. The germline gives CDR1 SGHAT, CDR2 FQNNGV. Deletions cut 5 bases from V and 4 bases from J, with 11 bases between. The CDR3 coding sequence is TGTGCCAGCAGCCGGGACTCCCGCACCGGGGAGCTGTTTTTT. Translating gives CASSRDSRTGELFF. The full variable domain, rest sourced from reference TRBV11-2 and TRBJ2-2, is EAGVAQSPRYKIIEKRQSVAFWCNPISGHATLYWYQQILGQGPKLLIQFQNNGVVDDSQLPKDRFSAERLKGVDSTLKIQPAKLEDSAVYLCASSRDSRTGELFFGEGSRLTVL.

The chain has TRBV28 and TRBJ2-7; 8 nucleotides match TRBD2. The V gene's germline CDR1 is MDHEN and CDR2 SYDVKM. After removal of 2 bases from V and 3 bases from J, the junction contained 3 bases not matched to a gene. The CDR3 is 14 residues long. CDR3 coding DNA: TGTGCCAGCAGTTTAGTAGCGGGAAGCTACGAGCAGTACTTC. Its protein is CASSLVAGSYEQYF. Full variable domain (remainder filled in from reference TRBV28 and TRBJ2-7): DVKVTQSSRYLVKRTGEKVFLECVQDMDHENMFWYRQDPGLGLRLIYFSYDVKMKEKGDIPEGYSVSREKKERFSLILESASTNQTSMYLCASSLVAGSYEQYFGPGTRLTVT.

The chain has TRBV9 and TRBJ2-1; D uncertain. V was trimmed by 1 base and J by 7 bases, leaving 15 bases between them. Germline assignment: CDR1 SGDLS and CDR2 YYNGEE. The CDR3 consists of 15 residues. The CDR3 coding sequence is TGTGCCAGCAGCGTATCCCCCATTTTTCGGAATGAGCAGTTCTTC. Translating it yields CASSVSPIFRNEQFF.

The CDR3 region is CASSLAWADYGYTF. The CDR3 nucleotides are TGTGCCAGCAGCTTAGCCTGGGCTGACTATGGCTACACCTTC. This chain joins TRBV7-8 and TRBJ1-2; D ambiguous. V lost 0 bases to trimming and J lost 3 bases, with 8 bases between them. This CDR3 comprises 14 residues. The V gene's germline CDR1 is SGHVS and CDR2 FQNEAQ.

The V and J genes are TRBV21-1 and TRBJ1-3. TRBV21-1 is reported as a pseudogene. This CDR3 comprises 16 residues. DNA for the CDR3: TGTGCCAGCAGCAAAGTTCGGGGGATCTCTGGAAACACCATATATTTT. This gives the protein CASSKVRGISGNTIYF.

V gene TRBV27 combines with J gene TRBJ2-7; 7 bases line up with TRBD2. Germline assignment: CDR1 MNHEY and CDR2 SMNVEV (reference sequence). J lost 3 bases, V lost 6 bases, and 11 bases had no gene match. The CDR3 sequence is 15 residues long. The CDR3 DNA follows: TGTGCCAGCAGATCCCGCAGCGGGATGGGCTACGAGCAGTACTTC. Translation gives CASRSRSGMGYEQYF.

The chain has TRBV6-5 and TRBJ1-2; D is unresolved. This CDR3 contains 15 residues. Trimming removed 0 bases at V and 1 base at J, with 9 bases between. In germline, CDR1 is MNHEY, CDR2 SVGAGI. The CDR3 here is CASSYSRRNNYGYTF. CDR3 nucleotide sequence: TGTGCCAGCAGTTACTCCCGCAGAAATAACTATGGCTACACCTTC.

CDR3 in amino acids: CASSAQGNTIYF. CDR3 nucleotides: TGTGCCAGCAGTGCACAGGGAAACACCATATATTTT. The chain is built from TRBV2 and TRBJ1-3; D is unclear. The germline V gene has CDR1 SNHLY and CDR2 FYNNEI. This CDR3 region has 12 residues. With 4 bases removed from V and 4 bases from J, the gap between germline ends came to 5 bases.

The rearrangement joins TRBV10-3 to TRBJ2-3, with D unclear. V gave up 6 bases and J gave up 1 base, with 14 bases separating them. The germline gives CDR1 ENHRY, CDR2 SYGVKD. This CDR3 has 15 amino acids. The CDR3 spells CAISEHPRGTDTQYF. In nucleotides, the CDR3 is TGTGCCATCAGCGAGCACCCACGAGGCACAGATACGCAGTATTTT.